The sequence of this T cell receptor beta chain was determined in a study of T-cell memory formation after mild COVID-19. Using its own MiXCR run on the 5' RACE reads, TCRdb lists one record per CDR3 protein. The sample contains more than 350,000 distinct CDR3 sequences, about 21% of which appear only once. This clonotype turned up a few times. Germline assignment: CDR1 MNHNS and CDR2 SASEGT. Trimming took 2 bases from V and 1 from J, leaving 12 bases between them. The CDR3 sequence is 17 residues long. Source material: PBMCs or a T cell subset sorted from them (not recorded which). The genes are TRBV6-1 and TRBJ2-6; tentative D call: TRBD1 (6 bases). The sequence was obtained from an adult woman who had mild COVID-19 (a few samples of this study predate the infection). Cell type and time point are not known. The DNA for the CDR3 is TGTGCCAGCAGTGAACTGGCCAGGGGTTCTGGGGCCAACGTCCTGACTTTC. It encodes CASSELARGSGANVLTF.